Listed below are T cell receptor beta chains from one sample, sequenced in a study of blood T cell repertoires in COVID-19. Assay used: immunoSEQ multiplex PCR; TCRdb lists only in-frame clones, some missing. The sample lists 200,000 to 300,000 clones, approximately 86% occurring once. Sample: peripheral blood. The source is a human donor in a cohort sampled during active COVID-19. Both conserved end residues are part of each CDR3. The D gene is left open where the match is weak. The size of a clone is reported for some rows only, either as once, few or many, or as a class for expanded clones.

>TRBJ2-7|TRBV11-2|NA|TRBD1
TGTGCCAGCAGCCTACAGGGGGGCCTACTCACCTACGAGCAGTACTTC
CASSLQGGLLTYEQYF
>TRBJ2-7|TRBV5-4|NA|TRBD2
TGTGCCAGCAGCTTGGGATTCGTTGGGCGGGAGGGCTACGAGCAGTACTTC
CASSLGFVGREGYEQYF
>TRBJ1-3|TRBV6-2/TRBV6-3|NA|NA
TGTGCCAGCAGTTACGACCACAGCTCTGGAAACACCATATATTTT
CASSYDHSSGNTIYF
>TRBJ1-5|TRBV6-2/TRBV6-3|NA|TRBD1
TGTGCCAGCAGCGGGGACAGGTCTCGTCAGCCCCAGCATTTT
CASSGDRSRQPQHF
>TRBJ2-1|TRBV3-1/TRBV3-2|NA|NA
TGTGCCAGCAGCCAAGTTCGCAGGGGCGAGCAGTTCTTC
CASSQVRRGEQFF
>TRBJ1-2|TRBV7-9|NA|TRBD1
TGTGCCAGCAGCGAGGGACAGTCGGCCTATGGCTACACCTTC
CASSEGQSAYGYTF
>TRBJ1-4|TRBV5-4|NA|TRBD1
TGTGCCAGCAGCCAAGGGACAGGGGCAACTAATGAAAAACTGTTTTTT
CASSQGTGATNEKLFF
>TRBJ2-3|TRBV27|NA|NA
TGTGCCAGCAGTTTCGGACAGCATACGCAGTATTTT
CASSFGQHTQYF
>TRBJ1-4|TRBV12-3/TRBV12-4|NA|NA
TGTGCCAGCAGTTTGGGCAGGGTTCAGTTTTTT
CASSLGRVQFF
>TRBJ2-7|TRBV19|NA|NA
TGTGCCAGTAGTATTTATGGACACTCCTACTACGAGCAGTACTTC
CASSIYGHSYYEQYF
>TRBJ1-2|TRBV7-9|few|NA
TGTGCCAGCAGCTTAGCGATACAGGAGCTCTATGGCTACACCTTC
CASSLAIQELYGYTF
>TRBJ2-5|TRBV10-1|NA|NA
TGCGCCAGCAGTGAAGCGAGTCTTGGGGAGACCCAGTACTTC
CASSEASLGETQYF
>TRBJ1-2|TRBV28|NA|NA
TGTGCCAGCAGTAAACAGGGAGCTAACTATGGCTACACCTTC
CASSKQGANYGYTF
>TRBJ2-7|TRBV4-1|many|NA
TGCGCCAGCAGCCAAGAAGGGACAGCCGGGGGCTACGAGCAGTACTTC
CASSQEGTAGGYEQYF
>TRBJ1-1|TRBV5-1|NA|NA
TGCGCCAGCATTCCGGACAGCGCGGTGGGCACTGAAGCTTTCTTT
CASIPDSAVGTEAFF
>TRBJ1-2|TRBV5-4|NA|TRBD1
TGTGCCAGCAGCCTTAAAGTTGGGACAGGGGGCGCGGACTATGGCTACACCTTC
CASSLKVGTGGADYGYTF
>TRBJ2-7|TRBV20-1|NA|NA
TGCAGTGCTAGAGGAGATTACGAGCAGTACTTC
CSARGDYEQYF
>TRBJ2-1|TRBV10-3|NA|NA
TGTGCCATCAGTGAGTCCGGAAGGACAGCCTACAATGAGCAGTTCTTC
CAISESGRTAYNEQFF
>TRBJ2-7|TRBV9|NA|NA
TGTGCCAGCAGCCCCGATCATACGGGGGAGCAGTACTTC
CASSPDHTGEQYF
>TRBJ1-2|TRBV30|few|NA
TGTGCCTGGAGTCGCGACAGCCCCTATGGCTACACCTTC
CAWSRDSPYGYTF
>TRBJ1-2|TRBV5-1|NA|NA
TGCGCCAGCAGCTTTCGACAGCTCTATGGCTACACCTTC
CASSFRQLYGYTF
>TRBJ1-5|TRBV18|NA|NA
TGTGCCAGCTCACCACAAGGCAGGCCGGAGGGACAGCCCCAGCATTTT
CASSPQGRPEGQPQHF
>TRBJ1-1|TRBV19|NA|NA
TGTGCCAGTAAGAGGTCCAGCCAGATGAACACTGAAGCTTTCTTT
CASKRSSQMNTEAFF
>TRBJ1-1|TRBV7-3|NA|NA
TGTGCCAGCAGTTCACGCTCAGGGAACACTGAAGCTTTCTTT
CASSSRSGNTEAFF
>TRBJ2-7|TRBV7-9|NA|TRBD1
TGTGCCAGCAGCAAACCGGGGACAGGGGGCTACGAGCAGTACTTC
CASSKPGTGGYEQYF
>TRBJ1-1|TRBV7-3|once|NA
TGTGCCAGCAGCTTAACAGGGACAACTGAAGCTTTCTTT
CASSLTGTTEAFF
>TRBJ1-2|TRBV7-2|NA|NA
TGTGCCAGCAGCTTAGAACGGAGCTATGGCTACACCTTC
CASSLERSYGYTF
>TRBJ1-3|TRBV4-1|few|NA
TGCGCCAGCAGCCAACCAGGGACACCAGGAAACACCATATATTTT
CASSQPGTPGNTIYF
>TRBJ1-2|TRBV6-5|NA|TRBD1
TGTGCCAGCAGAAGACGGGACAGGGTTATCTATGGCTACACCTTC
CASRRRDRVIYGYTF
>TRBJ2-1|TRBV6-5|once|NA
TGTGCCAGCAGTTCCGTACAGGGCTCCAATGAGCAGTTCTTC
CASSSVQGSNEQFF
>TRBJ1-1|TRBV19|few|NA
TGTGCCAGTAGTCCCTTCCTGTACACTGAAGCTTTCTTT
CASSPFLYTEAFF
>TRBJ2-7|TRBV5-1|NA|TRBD2
TGCGCCAGCAGCCCAACTGGACTAGTGGGCGACGAGCAGTACTTC
CASSPTGLVGDEQYF
>TRBJ2-7|TRBV2|NA|TRBD2
TGTGCCAGCAGTGGGGGACTAGCGGGAGTAGGGGAGCAGTACTTC
CASSGGLAGVGEQYF
>TRBJ1-1|TRBV20-1|many|NA
TGCAGTGCAAGTACAGGACGAATGACTGAAGCTTTCTTT
CSASTGRMTEAFF
>TRBJ1-1|TRBV6-1|once|NA
TGTGCCAGCAGTGAATACGGGATTAACGCTGAAGCTTTCTTT
CASSEYGINAEAFF
>TRBJ1-4|TRBV9|NA|TRBD1
TGTGCCAGCAGCCGACAGGGGCAGGCTAATGAAAAACTGTTTTTT
CASSRQGQANEKLFF